These 5 T cell receptor beta chains were sequenced from one sample in a study of blood T cell repertoires in COVID-19. Sequencing used immunoSEQ multiplex PCR; TCRdb keeps in-frame clones, though not all of them. The sample has a few hundred thousand clones, roughly 84% seen once. Material: peripheral blood. These receptors originate from a woman aged 18-35 years with acute or convalescent COVID-19.

There are a few counts of this clone. The rearrangement joins TRBV11-2 to TRBJ1-4; 10 positions match TRBD1. The CDR3 has 16 residues. Trimming at V came to 5 bases and at J to 8 bases, leaving 11 bases not matched to a gene. The germline CDR1 and CDR2 sequences are SGHAT and FQNNGV. The CDR3 bases are TGTGCCAGCAGCCCTACCGGGACAGGGGTAAACGAAAAACTGTTTTTT. Protein sequence: CASSPTGTGVNEKLFF.

In nucleotides, the CDR3 is TGTGCCAGCAGCTTAGCCCGGACAGGGGAAGGTGAGCAGTTCTTC. It specifies CASSLARTGEGEQFF. The chain combines TRBV11-3 with TRBJ2-1; TRBD1 matches at 9 bases. V lost 1 base and J lost 9; bases outside the gene matches: 7. CDR3 length: 15 amino acids. In germline, CDR1 is SGHNT, CDR2 YENEEA.

As to this clone: The junction does not match germline at one end; this may be a read error. The chain recombines TRBV6-5 with TRBJ2-2; no clear D gene. Germline V gene sequence: CDR1 MNHEY, CDR2 SVGAGI. The CDR3 sequence is 14 residues long. The CDR3 region has the DNA TGTGCCAGTAGTTCTGGCCATTACACCGGGGAGCTGTTTTTT. This gives the protein CASSSGHYTGELFF.

The V call is TRBV5-1, the J call TRBJ1-1; unclear D gene. This CDR3 is built from 16 residues. Trimming took 7 bases from V and 1 from J, leaving 20 bases between them. Germline values: CDR1 SGHRS, CDR2 YFSETQ. CDR3 protein: CASGAWVGVANTEAFF. CDR3 sequence (DNA): TGCGCCAGCGGAGCTTGGGTCGGGGTTGCGAACACTGAAGCTTTCTTT. Full variable domain (remainder filled in from reference TRBV5-1 and TRBJ1-1): KAGVTQTPRYLIKTRGQQVTLSCSPISGHRSVSWYQQTPGQGLQFLFEYFSETQRNKGNFPGRFSGRQFSNSRSEMNVSTLELGDSALYLCASGAWVGVANTEAFFGQGTRLTVV.

This chain connects TRBV5-1 to TRBJ1-2; D is possibly TRBD1 (6 bases). The CDR3 consists of 19 residues. V was trimmed by 0 bases and J by 4 bases, leaving 25 bases between them. Germline CDR1 and CDR2: SGHRS and YFSETQ. CDR3 residues: CASSLATGTQPTAGYGYTF. CDR3 bases: TGCGCCAGCAGCTTGGCCACCGGGACACAACCTACCGCGGGCTATGGCTACACCTTC.